These 9 T cell receptor beta chains were sequenced from one sample in a study of shared clonotypes between healthy human individuals. Clones were sequenced by immunoSEQ multiplex PCR, and TCRdb holds only the in-frame ones, with some missing. The sample has approximately 1.5 million clones, approximately 98% seen once. Sequencing was carried out using naive CD4+ T cells sorted from blood. Subset given: CD45RA+ positively selected. The receptors were sampled from a man aged 25 to 40 in good health.

The V call is TRBV6-5, the J call TRBJ2-7, with D possibly TRBD2 on 5 matching bases. The germline V and J ends were trimmed by 4 bases and 6 bases, with 16 bases remaining between them. CDR3 length equals 14 residues. CDR1 is MNHEY, CDR2 SVGAGI, per germline. In nucleotides, the CDR3 is TGTGCCAGCAGTTCCCTAGGAGGTCTACTCGAGCAGTACTTC. This translates into CASSSLGGLLEQYF.

The CDR3 sequence: CASSQQSTNEKLFF. Written as DNA, the CDR3 is TGTGCCAGCAGTCAACAGTCAACTAATGAAAAACTGTTTTTT. This rearrangement joins TRBV6-1 to TRBJ1-4; no firm D call. The CDR3 extends over 14 amino acids. The germline V gene has CDR1 MNHNS and CDR2 SASEGT. Trimming left V 5 bases short and J 0 bases short, with 7 bases between.

The V gene is TRBV5-1, the J gene TRBJ2-2; 8 bases match TRBD2. The germline V gene has CDR1 SGHRS and CDR2 YFSETQ. V gave up 5 bases and J gave up 2 bases; unmatched junction bases: 8. The CDR3 length is 16 residues. CDR3 in DNA: TGCGCCAGCAGTCTTTTGGGACTAGAAAACACCGGGGAGCTGTTTTTT. The encoded protein is CASSLLGLENTGELFF.

The rearrangement links TRBV27 to TRBJ2-7, with no clear D. Per germline, CDR1 MNHEY and CDR2 SMNVEV (reference sequence). The CDR3 is 13 amino acids. Trimming took off 6 bases at V and 0 bases at J, with 9 bases between the two ends. The CDR3 here is CASRQFSSYEQYF. DNA of the CDR3: TGTGCCAGCAGGCAGTTCAGCTCCTACGAGCAGTACTTC.

The CDR3 nucleotides read TGTGCCAGTAGTATAATTTCAGCGGTCGGCTCCTACAATGAGCAGTTCTTC. As protein: CASSIISAVGSYNEQFF. The chain combines TRBV19 with TRBJ2-1; a weak D match, TRBD2 (5 bases). The germline V and J ends were trimmed by 2 bases and 0 bases, with 14 bases remaining between them. In germline, CDR1 is LNHDA, CDR2 SQIVND (reference sequence). The CDR3 is 17 residues long.

This clone was picked up one time. The chain is built from TRBV5-5 and TRBJ2-7; 7 bases are shared with TRBD2. The CDR3 extends over 16 amino acids. V lost 4 bases, J lost 6 bases, and 16 bases stayed unmatched. Germline CDR1 SGHKS, CDR2 YYEKEE (reference sequence). CDR3 loop: CASSRFGERDSREQYF. CDR3 DNA: TGTGCCAGCAGCCGATTTGGGGAGCGGGACTCACGCGAGCAGTACTTC.

The J gene is TRBJ2-3, the V gene TRBV10-1; D gene ambiguous. Trimming removed 3 bases at V and 2 bases at J, with 6 bases between. Germline V gene sequence: CDR1 WNHNN, CDR2 SYGVQD (reference sequence). CDR3 length equals 13 residues. The chain's CDR3 is CASSDQLTDTQYF. The CDR3 DNA is TGCGCCAGCAGTGACCAACTCACAGATACGCAGTATTTT.

This chain joins TRBV18 and TRBJ1-3; TRBD1 agrees at 7 bases. V was pared by 0 bases and J by 2 bases, with 7 bases of the junction left unmatched. CDR1 KGHSH and CDR2 LQKENI come from the germline V gene. CDR3 length: 17 amino acids. CDR3 sequence: CASSPPNRGAAGNTIYF. The CDR3 DNA is TGTGCCAGCTCACCACCTAACAGGGGCGCCGCTGGAAACACCATATATTTT.

V is TRBV7-9 and J is TRBJ1-1; 9 positions match TRBD1. There are 16 residues in the CDR3. Germline V gene lookup returns CDR1 SEHNR and CDR2 FQNEAQ (reference sequence). V lost 5 bases and J lost 0; bases outside the gene matches: 7. The CDR3 DNA reads TGTGCCAGCAGCCAGCTGGACAGGGGTGTGAACACTGAAGCTTTCTTT. This encodes CASSQLDRGVNTEAFF.